The source of this T cell receptor beta chain is a study of blood T cell repertoires in COVID-19. Overall study context: Donors in the United States, Italy and Spain gave samples during acute or convalescent COVID-19.

The CDR3 has 13 amino acids. The ends were cut back, 2 bases at V and 6 bases at J, with 10 bases in the middle. For recovered donors of Cohort 3, there were two negative PCRs, clearance, or symptom resolution. Per the study methods: Estimates of nucleated cell counts were drawn from the amplification of reference gene primers. The protocol was immunoSEQ multiplex PCR, while the TCRdb copy is restricted to in-frame clones and leaves out a portion. V and J calls and clone size follow that table, whereas D and trimming were derived from the DNA. The data hold some 460,000 clones, with roughly 90% observed a single time.

The rearrangement uses TRBV12-3 or TRBV12-4 and TRBJ1-2; D might be TRBD1 (6 bases). The receptor was derived from a woman aged 18 to 35 who had recovered from COVID-19. Sequenced input: PBMCs or T cells enriched from blood (not recorded which). The CDR3 protein is CASSLQGKNGYTF. The CDR3 coding sequence is TGTGCCAGCAGTTTACAGGGGAAGAATGGCTACACCTTC.